This T cell receptor (beta chain) was obtained from a study of neurological immune-mediated disorders. Study-wide points: The study found the most TCR clonal expansion in HTLV-1-associated myelopathy and the least in multiple sclerosis, below healthy controls.

This clonotype was detected ten times or more. The antigen is undetermined. Indicated time point: technical triplicate 1. The sorted libraries involved the use of 900,000 to 1,000,000 CD4+ or CD8+ T cells. V shed 3 bases and J shed 11 bases, with 13 bases lying between them. This CDR3 comprises 11 residues. In germline, CDR1 is DFQATT, CDR2 SNEGSKA (reference sequence). cDNA was made by 5'RACE with 10-nucleotide random UMIs. MiXCR was run by TCRdb on the 5' RACE reads, yielding one entry per CDR3 protein. This sample carries fewer than 25,000 distinct CDR3 sequences, 13% of them seen once, and the ten largest clones take approximately 5.5%.

The V call is TRBV20-1, the J call TRBJ1-2; TRBD1 is a possible D gene (5 bases). The sequenced sample was CD4+ T cells from blood. The source of this sequence is a female donor with HTLV-1-associated myelopathy (HAM/TSP). The CDR3 DNA is TGCAGTGCTAGCGGGGCGTCTAGTTACACCTTC. It is translated as CSASGASSYTF.